Shown below are 20 T cell receptor beta chains from a single sample sequenced in a study of tumor and adjacent non-tumor tissue in lung cancer. Three rounds of nested PCR, following a modified ARM-PCR protocol, produced the TCRbeta library. TCRdb re-analysed the multiplex PCR reads in MiXCR, keeping a single row per CDR3 protein. The sample records under 150,000 distinct CDR3 sequences, around 60% being singletons. No cell sorting was done before RNA was extracted from the tissue. The sample consisted of lung tumor tissue. These receptors all come from a man aged 55 to 70 with small cell lung cancer.

This clonotype was counted once. One end of the junction varies from germline; a read error may be responsible. The V call is TRBV11-3, the J call TRBJ2-1, with 8 bases lining up with TRBD1. CDR1 and CDR2 (germline): SGHNT, YENEEA. This CDR3 contains 17 residues. CDR3: CASSLPGGQVPYNEQLF. The CDR3 bases are TGTGCCAGCAGCTTACCAGGGGGCCAAGTCCCTTACAATGAGCAGCTCTTC.

In regard to this clonotype: A read error may be the cause here, since a much bigger clone is one base away. The chain recombines TRBV7-9 with TRBJ1-4; D gene ambiguous. Germline values: CDR1 SEHNR, CDR2 FQNEAQ (reference sequence). The CDR3 extends over 15 amino acids. In nucleotides, the CDR3 is TGTGCCAGCAGCTTAGTCTGGGCAACTGATGAAAAACTGTTTTTT. This codes for CASSLVWATDEKLFF.

On this clonotype itself: Mismatch with germline at one junction end may stem from a read error. The V and J genes are TRBV11-2 and TRBJ2-3; TRBD1 or TRBD2 may be the D gene (6 bases each). This CDR3 has 15 residues. In germline, CDR1 is SGHAT, CDR2 FQNNGV. For the CDR3, the DNA is TGTGACAGCAGCCTGGGCGGGATCGAAGGGGGTACGCAGTATTTT. Translation: CDSSLGGIEGGTQYF. Together with reference TRBV11-2 and TRBJ2-3, the CDR3 gives the full variable domain: EAGVAQSPRYKIIEKRQSVAFWCNPISGHATLYWYQQILGQGPKLLIQFQNNGVVDDSQLPKDRFSAERLKGVDSTLKIQPAKLEDSAVYLCDSSLGGIEGGTQYFGPGTRLTVL.

A few counts support this clonotype. This chain connects TRBV2 to TRBJ2-7, with D uncertain. V was shortened by 3 bases and J by 5 bases, with 8 bases between the two germline ends. Germline V lookup: CDR1 SNHLY, CDR2 FYNNEI. There are 12 residues in the CDR3. CDR3 sequence reads: CASSDPLDEQYF. DNA for the CDR3: TGTGCCAGCAGTGATCCCCTGGACGAGCAGTACTTC.

On this clonotype itself: This is likely a read error, given that the CDR3 carries no conserved phenylalanine or tryptophan at its end. V is TRBV20-1 and J is TRBJ2-2; D unresolved. The germline V gene has CDR1 DFQATT and CDR2 SNEGSKA (reference sequence). Trimming shortened V by 2 bases and J by 7 bases, and 14 bases separated the two germline ends. The CDR3 is 14 residues long. The CDR3 reads CSARSVRTIGELFS. CDR3 bases: TGCAGTGCTAGAAGTGTCCGAACCATCGGGGAGCTGTTTTCT.

The chain has TRBV6-1 and TRBJ2-7, with 9 bases fitting TRBD1. V lost 6 bases to trimming and J lost 7 bases; unmatched junction nucleotides: 16. The CDR3 spans 16 residues. Germline lookup yields CDR1 MNHNS and CDR2 SASEGT. The CDR3, as DNA: TGTGCCAGCAGGTGGGTTTGGCTCCGGGACAGGGCTGAGCAGTACTTC. Its translation: CASRWVWLRDRAEQYF.

Note on this clonotype: Since a much larger clone is just one base distant, this may be a read error. The CDR3: CSAPGPAGYTF. CDR3 nucleotides: TGCAGTGCTCCAGGGCCGGCGGGCTACACCTTC. J is TRBJ1-2 and V is TRBV20-1; TRBD1 might be the D (5 bases). In germline, CDR1 is DFQATT, CDR2 SNEGSKA (reference sequence). There are 11 residues in the CDR3. Trimming removed 5 bases at V and 8 bases at J, with 12 bases between.

On this clonotype: A much larger clone lies one base from this, so it may be a read error. For the CDR3, the DNA is TGCAGTGCTGGGGGACTAACGGGAGGGATGGAGACCCAGTACTTC. Protein product: CSAGGLTGGMETQYF. The chain employs TRBV20-1 and TRBJ2-5, with 8 bases that match TRBD2. V gave up 5 bases and J gave up 5 bases; unmatched junction bases: 13. This CDR3 is built from 15 residues. Looked up from germline, CDR1 is DFQATT and CDR2 is SNEGSKA (reference sequence).

On this clonotype: Being one base from a much bigger clone, this may be a read error. The V and J genes are TRBV12-3 or TRBV12-4 and TRBJ2-7; D may be TRBD1 or TRBD2 (6 bases each). Trimming took off 5 bases at V and 3 bases at J, with 14 bases between the two ends. The CDR3 is 14 residues long. CDR3 sequence: CASSHRRGYYEQYF. The CDR3 nucleotides are TGTGCCAGCAGTCACCGGAGGGGGTACTACGAGCAGTACTTC.

The chain uses TRBV6-6 and TRBJ1-1, with no clear D. The germline CDR1 and CDR2 sequences are MNHNY and SVGAGI (reference sequence). The CDR3 covers 10 residues. This chain's CDR3 is CSSSYTEAFF. Here the CDR3 DNA reads TGTTCAAGCAGTTACACTGAAGCTTTCTTT.

The CDR3 region is CASSWGGGKETQYF. The CDR3 coding sequence is TGTGCCAGCAGTTGGGGGGGCGGGAAAGAGACCCAGTACTTC. The J gene is TRBJ2-5, the V gene TRBV6-5; D perhaps matches TRBD2 (7 bases). Per the germline V gene, CDR1 is MNHEY and CDR2 is SVGAGI. Trimming shortened V by 4 bases and J by 3 bases, and 12 bases separated the two germline ends. The CDR3 has 14 residues.

A few counts support this clonotype. This sequence joins TRBV12-3 or TRBV12-4 and TRBJ1-1; no definite D call. This CDR3 is built from 14 residues. V lost 6 bases to trimming and J lost 10 bases, with 21 bases between them. CDR3 nucleotide sequence: TGTGCCAGCAGCCCTTCCGAACAGAAACCTAGAGCTTTCTTT. Protein: CASSPSEQKPRAFF.

V usage is TRBV28 and J usage is TRBJ1-6; D remains unclear. Germline V lookup: CDR1 MDHEN, CDR2 SYDVKM. CDR3 length equals 13 residues. V shed 3 bases and J shed 16 bases, with 16 bases lying between them. The CDR3: CASSLPYGAPLHF. The CDR3 coding sequence is TGTGCCAGCAGTTTGCCCTACGGAGCCCCGCTCCACTTT.

A word on this clonotype: Without the conserved terminal phenylalanine or tryptophan, this CDR3 likely stems from a read error. V gene TRBV12-3 or TRBV12-4 combines with J gene TRBJ1-1; D remains unclear. V was clipped by 6 bases and J by 7 bases, with 12 bases between them. The CDR3 runs to 12 residues. CDR3 loop: CASSLIPGEAFC. The DNA of the CDR3 is TGTGCCAGCAGCCTTATTCCCGGTGAAGCTTTCTGT.

As concerns this clonotype: At one end, the junction sequence differs from germline, possibly due to a read error. This chain links TRBV12-3 or TRBV12-4 with TRBJ1-5; D remains ambiguous. The CDR3 contains 14 residues. The CDR3 region is CASSFSMGNRPQHF. CDR3 DNA: TGTGCCAGCAGTTTTTCCATGGGCAATCGGCCCCAGCATTTT.

The chain has TRBV12-3 or TRBV12-4 and TRBJ2-1; D is ambiguous. The CDR3 runs to 14 residues. Trimming removed 5 bases from V and 4 bases from J, with 12 bases in between. The CDR3 spells CASSLRPQYNEQFF. The DNA of the CDR3 is TGTGCCAGCAGTCTAAGGCCCCAGTACAATGAGCAGTTCTTC.

With regard to this clonotype: A read error may explain this, as a much larger clone is one base away. The V and J genes are TRBV11-2 and TRBJ2-7; no reliable D call. The CDR3 is made up of 14 amino acids. CDR1 SGHAT and CDR2 FQNNGV come from the germline V gene. Here the CDR3 DNA reads TGTGCCAGCAGCTTATACGACACTTCCTACGTGCAGTACTTC. This codes for CASSLYDTSYVQYF. Supplemented by reference TRBV11-2 and TRBJ2-7, the full variable domain reads EAGVAQSPRYKIIEKRQSVAFWCNPISGHATLYWYQQILGQGPKLLIQFQNNGVVDDSQLPKDRFSAERLKGVDSTLKIQPAKLEDSAVYLCASSLYDTSYVQYFGPGTRLTVT.

This clonotype came up once. Sequence at one end of the junction differs from germline and may be a read error. The chain couples TRBV11-2 to TRBJ2-2, with D possibly TRBD2 on 5 matching bases. The germline gives CDR1 SGHAT, CDR2 FQNNGV. The CDR3 has 13 amino acids. The CDR3 loop is CASSLGVAGELVF. CDR3 nucleotide sequence: TGTGCCAGCAGCTTAGGGGTGGCCGGGGAGCTGGTTTTC.

As regards this clonotype: A much larger clone differs by one base, so this may be a read error. Here the CDR3 DNA reads TGCTGTGCTAGGGGCTCGGGGGTGGGCACAGATACGCAGTATTTT. Encoded protein: CCARGSGVGTDTQYF. This rearrangement joins TRBV20-1 to TRBJ2-3; D is possibly TRBD2 (6 bases). The CDR3 is 15 residues long. In germline, CDR1 is DFQATT, CDR2 SNEGSKA (reference sequence).

This clonotype was seen more than once but under ten times. The rearrangement joins TRBV10-2 to TRBJ2-7; possibly TRBD2 for D (6 bases). Germline CDR1 reads WSHSY; CDR2 reads SAAADI. This CDR3 region has 14 residues. Trimming left V 6 bases short and J 3 bases short, with 15 bases between. The DNA for the CDR3 is TGCGCCAGCAGGACTTCACTGGGGGGCTACGAGCAGTACTTC. Protein product: CASRTSLGGYEQYF.